The rows below give T cell receptor beta chains drawn from one sample of a study of CD8 T cells in ankylosing spondylitis. Each CDR3 protein gets one entry after TCRdb re-called the 5' RACE reads with MiXCR. The table lists around 540,000 distinct CDR3 sequences, roughly 13% of them singletons. The sequenced material came from blood, either unsorted or a sorted T cell fraction (not recorded which). The receptors were gathered from a male donor with ankylosing spondylitis. CDR3s include the opening cysteine and the closing phenylalanine or tryptophan. The order of the fields is CDR3 protein, CDR3 DNA, D gene, J gene, clone size, CDR3 length, V gene. D genes are given only for firm matches. Size tells how often a clone was seen (once, few, many) or the class of an expanded clone, and some rows leave it out.

CSAQGQGRTDTQYF	TGCAGCGCACAGGGACAGGGGAGGACAGATACGCAGTATTTT	TRBD1	TRBJ2-3	many	14	TRBV29-1
CASSLDRLAGHGELFF	TGCGCCAGCAGCTTGGATCGGTTAGCGGGGCACGGGGAGCTGTTTTTT	TRBD2	TRBJ2-2	NA	16	TRBV5-1
CASSSRGDGSDTQYF	TGTGCCAGCAGCTCCCGAGGCGATGGGTCAGATACGCAGTATTTT	NA	TRBJ2-3	few	15	TRBV4-2
CASSPRDRGSSEAFF	TGTGCCAGCAGTCCCCGGGACAGGGGTTCCTCTGAAGCTTTCTTT	TRBD1	TRBJ1-1	NA	15	TRBV6-1
CASSLGPGGETQYF	TGTGCCAGCAGCTTGGGACCCGGTGGGGAGACCCAGTACTTC	NA	TRBJ2-5	NA	14	TRBV5-6
CSVEVDELWGLNTEAFF	TGCAGCGTTGAAGTGGACGAATTGTGGGGGCTGAACACTGAAGCTTTCTTT	NA	TRBJ1-1	many	17	TRBV29-1
CASIRTDMLNSEQFF	TGCGCCAGCATAAGGACCGACATGCTGAACAGTGAGCAGTTCTTC	NA	TRBJ2-1	few	15	TRBV5-1
CASSLLAGVLNEQFF	TGCGCCAGCAGCTTGTTAGCGGGAGTGCTCAATGAGCAGTTCTTC	TRBD2	TRBJ2-1	NA	15	TRBV5-1
CASSSGTTTNTGELFF	TGTGCCAGCAGCTCCGGGACAACTACGAACACCGGGGAGCTGTTTTTT	NA	TRBJ2-2	few	16	TRBV7-7
CASSLEALGTYNEQFF	TGTGCCAGCAGTTTAGAAGCGTTGGGTACCTACAATGAGCAGTTCTTC	NA	TRBJ2-1	few	16	TRBV12-3/TRBV12-4
CASKQWDRGYNEQFF	TGTGCCAGCAAACAATGGGACAGGGGTTACAATGAGCAGTTCTTC	TRBD1	TRBJ2-1	many	15	TRBV12-3/TRBV12-4
CSARPPGARRGYTF	TGCAGTGCTAGGCCCCCAGGGGCGAGGCGTGGCTACACCTTC	NA	TRBJ1-2	few	14	TRBV20-1
CASSGPRARQFF	TGTGCCAGCAGTGGACCTAGAGCGAGGCAGTTCTTC	NA	TRBJ2-1	NA	12	TRBV2
CATSDLPTAGLGDTQYF	TGTGCCACCAGTGATTTGCCGACAGCGGGATTGGGGGATACGCAGTATTTT	TRBD2	TRBJ2-3	NA	17	TRBV24-1
CAWGTDSGTEAFF	TGTGCCTGGGGGACGGATTCTGGGACTGAAGCTTTCTTT	NA	TRBJ1-1	few	13	TRBV30
CASSQGQTSYNEQFF	TGCGCCAGCAGCCAGGGACAGACTTCCTACAATGAGCAGTTCTTC	TRBD1	TRBJ2-1	NA	15	TRBV5-1
CASSPRKNTGELFF	TGTGCCAGCAGTCCCCGGAAGAACACCGGGGAGCTGTTTTTT	NA	TRBJ2-2	many	14	TRBV25-1
CASSLGHLNTEAFF	TGCGCCAGCAGCTTAGGGCACCTGAACACTGAAGCTTTCTTT	NA	TRBJ1-1	many	14	TRBV5-1
CASSLNSGTNTGELFF	TGTGCCAGCAGCTTAAACAGCGGGACTAACACCGGGGAGCTGTTTTTT	TRBD2	TRBJ2-2	NA	16	TRBV7-2
CASSAGPGPEEQYF	TGTGCCAGCAGCGCCGGACCGGGACCAGAGGAGCAGTACTTC	NA	TRBJ2-7	few	14	TRBV5-6
CASSIASNLYNEQFF	TGTGCCAGTAGTATCGCCAGCAATCTCTACAATGAGCAGTTCTTC	NA	TRBJ2-1	few	15	TRBV19
CATSTGATDTQYF	TGTGCCACCAGTACCGGGGCGACAGATACGCAGTATTTT	NA	TRBJ2-3	NA	13	TRBV24-1
CASSFGLANSETQYF	TGTGCCAGCAGTTTCGGGTTAGCGAACTCGGAGACCCAGTACTTC	NA	TRBJ2-5	many	15	TRBV12-3/TRBV12-4
CASTYRTAPYNEQFF	TGTGCCAGCACCTACCGGACTGCCCCCTACAATGAGCAGTTCTTC	NA	TRBJ2-1	few	15	TRBV27
CASSDLGTGADNEQFF	TGTGCCAGCAGTGATCTTGGGACAGGGGCAGACAATGAGCAGTTCTTC	TRBD1	TRBJ2-1	NA	16	TRBV6-4
CATSDADTEAFF	TGTGCCACCAGTGATGCGGACACTGAAGCTTTCTTT	NA	TRBJ1-1	many	12	TRBV24-1
CASSPGQLEGDEQYF	TGTGCCAGCAGCCCAGGGCAACTAGAGGGGGACGAGCAGTACTTC	NA	TRBJ2-7	NA	15	TRBV3-1
CAISPSRGRDNEKLFF	TGTGCCATCAGTCCCTCCAGGGGGAGAGATAATGAAAAACTGTTTTTT	TRBD1	TRBJ1-4	NA	16	TRBV10-3
CASSQAAVGTDTQYF	TGTGCCAGCAGCCAAGCGGCAGTCGGAACAGATACGCAGTATTTT	NA	TRBJ2-3	NA	15	TRBV4-2